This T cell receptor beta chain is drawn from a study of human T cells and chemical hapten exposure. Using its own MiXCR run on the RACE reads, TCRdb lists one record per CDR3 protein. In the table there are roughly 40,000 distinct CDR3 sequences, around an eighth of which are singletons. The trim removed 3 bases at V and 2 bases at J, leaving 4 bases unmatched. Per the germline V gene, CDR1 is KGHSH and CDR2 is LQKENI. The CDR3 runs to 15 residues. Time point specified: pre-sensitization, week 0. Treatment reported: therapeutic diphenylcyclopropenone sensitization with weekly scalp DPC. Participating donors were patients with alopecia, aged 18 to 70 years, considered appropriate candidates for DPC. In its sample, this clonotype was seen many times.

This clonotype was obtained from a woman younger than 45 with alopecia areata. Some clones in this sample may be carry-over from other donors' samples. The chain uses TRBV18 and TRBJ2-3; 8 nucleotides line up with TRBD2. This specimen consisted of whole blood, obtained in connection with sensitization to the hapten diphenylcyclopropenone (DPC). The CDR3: CASSPAGGYTDTQYF. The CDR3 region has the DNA TGTGCCAGCTCACCGGCGGGAGGCTACACAGATACGCAGTATTTT.